The 9 T cell receptor beta chains given below trace back to one sample, sequenced in a study of OX40 agonist ivuxolimab in advanced cancers. The data were produced by immunoSEQ multiplex PCR, yet TCRdb's version contains in-frame clones alone and is incomplete. The table has more than 65,000 clones, roughly 90% seen once. The specimen was CD4+ or CD8+ T cells sorted from blood, collected in a trial of the OX40 agonist ivuxolimab. These receptors were taken from an adult with an advanced solid tumor such as melanoma, head and neck, liver or kidney cancer.

This chain uses TRBV19 with TRBJ1-5; 7 bases map to TRBD1. There are 14 residues in the CDR3. Per the germline V gene, CDR1 is LNHDA and CDR2 is SQIVND (reference sequence). Trimming cost V 5 bases and J 1 base; bases outside gene matches: 2. CDR3 amino acids: CASSEQGSNQPQHF. CDR3 in DNA: TGTGCCAGTAGTGAACAGGGGAGCAATCAGCCCCAGCATTTT.

The rearrangement uses TRBV18 and TRBJ2-1, with 7 positions matching TRBD2. The CDR3 length is 15 residues. Germline V lookup: CDR1 KGHSH, CDR2 LQKENI. After removal of 0 bases from V and 5 bases from J, the junction contained 4 bases not matched to a gene. The CDR3 sequence: CASSPPGGNDNEQFF. The CDR3 DNA reads TGTGCCAGCTCACCACCGGGGGGGAATGACAATGAGCAGTTCTTC. Full variable domain (outside the CDR3, taken from reference TRBV18 and TRBJ2-1): NAGVMQNPRHLVRRRGQEARLRCSPMKGHSHVYWYRQLPEEGLKFMVYLQKENIIDESGMPKERFSAEFPKEGPSILRIQQVVRGDSAAYFCASSPPGGNDNEQFFGPGTRLTVL.

Here the CDR3 reads CASSPLGPRLGANVLTF. The CDR3, as DNA: TGTGCCAGCTCACCCCTCGGGCCCCGTCTGGGGGCCAACGTCCTGACTTTC. This sequence joins TRBV18 and TRBJ2-6; D is unclear. CDR3 length: 17 amino acids. The V end lost 3 bases, the J end lost 4 bases, and 16 bases lay between the germline ends. Germline loops: CDR1 KGHSH, CDR2 LQKENI.

The chain recombines TRBV18 with TRBJ1-2; D gene uncertain. Trimming took 3 bases from V and 4 from J, leaving 9 bases between them. Germline lookup yields CDR1 KGHSH and CDR2 LQKENI. The CDR3 is 13 residues long. CDR3 protein: CASSPSDGYGYTF. The CDR3 DNA is TGTGCCAGCTCACCCTCGGACGGCTATGGCTACACCTTC.

In its sample, this clone was seen once. V gene TRBV9 combines with J gene TRBJ2-1, with a tentative D call TRBD1 (7 bases). The germline V and J ends were trimmed by 1 base and 4 bases, with 21 bases remaining between them. Germline V CDR1 and CDR2: SGDLS, YYNGEE. This CDR3 has 18 residues. The CDR3 DNA sequence: TGTGCCAGCAGCGTAACGTTGGAGGGGGCCTGGTCGTACAATGAGCAGTTCTTC. Its translation: CASSVTLEGAWSYNEQFF.

The chain is built from TRBV27 and TRBJ2-3; a weak D match, TRBD1 (6 bases). The CDR3 length is 14 residues. Trimming took off 4 bases at V and 3 bases at J, with 11 bases between the two ends. Germline-derived CDR1 and CDR2 are MNHEY and SMNVEV (reference sequence). CDR3 in DNA: TGTGCCAGCAGTTCTCGGACAGCTACAGATACGCAGTATTTT. Its protein is CASSSRTATDTQYF.

The chain joins TRBV5-1 to TRBJ1-6; 11 nucleotides align to TRBD1. The CDR3 has 18 amino acids. Germline CDR1 reads SGHRS; CDR2 reads YFSETQ. The junction had 5 bases not matched to a gene; V was cut back by 3 bases and J by 0 bases. The CDR3 is CASSSGTGGSSYNSPLHF. The CDR3 DNA follows: TGCGCCAGCAGCTCCGGGACAGGGGGGAGCTCCTATAATTCACCCCTCCACTTT.

The V gene is TRBV30, the J gene TRBJ2-3; 9 bases are shared with TRBD2. Trimming removed 3 bases from V and 4 bases from J; junction bases left unmatched: 2. The CDR3 is 13 residues long. Germline CDR1 and CDR2: GTSNPN and SVGIG (reference sequence). CDR3 in amino acids: CAWRTSGSDTQYF. For the CDR3, the DNA is TGTGCCTGGAGGACTAGCGGCTCAGATACGCAGTATTTT.

CDR3 in amino acids: CASSFLPGQSTDTQYF. CDR3 bases: TGCGCCAGCAGCTTCTTGCCGGGACAGAGCACAGATACGCAGTATTTT. The chain uses TRBV5-1 and TRBJ2-3; 7 positions match TRBD1. V lost 2 bases and J lost 0; bases outside the gene matches: 6. The germline CDR1 and CDR2 sequences are SGHRS and YFSETQ. The length of the CDR3 is 16 residues.